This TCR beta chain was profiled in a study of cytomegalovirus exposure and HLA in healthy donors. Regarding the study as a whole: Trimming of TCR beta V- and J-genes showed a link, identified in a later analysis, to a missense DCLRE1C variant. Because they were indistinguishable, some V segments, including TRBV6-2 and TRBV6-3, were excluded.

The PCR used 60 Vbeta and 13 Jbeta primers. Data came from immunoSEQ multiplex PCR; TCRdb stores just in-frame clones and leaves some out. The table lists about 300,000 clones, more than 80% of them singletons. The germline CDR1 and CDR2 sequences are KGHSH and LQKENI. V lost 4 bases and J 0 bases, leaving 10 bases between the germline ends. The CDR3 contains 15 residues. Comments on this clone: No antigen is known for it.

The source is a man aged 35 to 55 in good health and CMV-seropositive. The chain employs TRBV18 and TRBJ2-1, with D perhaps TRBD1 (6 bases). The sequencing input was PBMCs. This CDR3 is CASSLRTASYNEQFF. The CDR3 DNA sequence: TGTGCCAGCTCACTTCGGACAGCCTCCTACAATGAGCAGTTCTTC.